Following are 8 T cell receptor beta chains from one sample sequenced in a study of T cells after yellow fever vaccination. TCRdb reprocessed the 5' RACE reads via MiXCR and lists one record per CDR3 protein. The sample has 250,000 to 300,000 distinct CDR3 sequences, 5.2% seen once. Here the sequenced sample was CD4+ T cells sorted from PBMCs, taken on the day of the yellow fever booster vaccination. The receptors were sampled from a young man who received the YFV17D yellow fever vaccine.

This clonotype was counted only a few times. CDR3 in DNA: TGTGCCAGCAGCGTAGATCAAGGAGGGGGCGTTGAGCAGTTCTTC. This translates into CASSVDQGGGVEQFF. The J gene is TRBJ2-1, the V gene TRBV9, with D perhaps matching TRBD1 (7 bases). V lost 0 bases and J 9 bases, leaving 16 bases between the germline ends. In germline, CDR1 is SGDLS, CDR2 YYNGEE. This CDR3 spans 15 amino acids.

This clonotype was seen repeatedly, ten times or more. The rearrangement joins TRBV20-1 to TRBJ2-2, with 8 nucleotides matching TRBD2. The V segment lost 0 bases and the J segment 6 bases; nucleotides outside the gene matches: 6. This CDR3 has 15 amino acids. Germline assignment: CDR1 DFQATT and CDR2 SNEGSKA (reference sequence). CDR3 region: CSARDGTRRAGELFF. CDR3 DNA sequence: TGCAGTGCTAGAGATGGGACTAGGAGGGCCGGGGAGCTGTTTTTT.

This chain joins TRBV6-5 and TRBJ1-5; 9 bases align to TRBD1. The germline gives CDR1 MNHEY, CDR2 SVGAGI. J lost 7 bases, V lost 4 bases, and 17 bases had no gene match. The CDR3 consists of 18 residues. DNA of the CDR3: TGTGCCAGCAGTTCACTCACAGGGGGCTCGGATCGGGGACAGCCCCAGCATTTT. This encodes CASSSLTGGSDRGQPQHF.

This clonotype showed up many times. J is TRBJ1-4 and V is TRBV7-3; D possibly corresponds to TRBD1 (6 bases). V lost 4 bases, J lost 8 bases, and 11 bases lay in between. The germline V gene has CDR1 SGHTA and CDR2 FQGTGA. The CDR3 consists of 13 residues. CDR3 loop: CASSSSDSEKLFF. CDR3 coding DNA: TGTGCCAGCAGCTCGTCGGACAGCGAAAAACTGTTTTTT.

This clonotype was detected a few times. The gene calls are TRBV6-5 and TRBJ2-1; D is ambiguous. The V end was cut by 2 bases, the J end by 6 bases, with 2 bases between. CDR1 is MNHEY and CDR2 is SVGAGI in the germline V gene. This CDR3 is 11 amino acids long. DNA of the CDR3: TGTGCCAGCAGTTACGCCAATGAGCAGTTCTTC. It yields the protein CASSYANEQFF.

In its sample, this clonotype was seen a few times. The genes are TRBV25-1 and TRBJ1-1; D is ambiguous. The germline V gene encodes CDR1 MGHDK and CDR2 SYGVNS. This CDR3 spans 13 amino acids. Trimming took off 0 bases at V and 6 bases at J, with 8 bases between the two ends. CDR3 loop: CASSEYSQAEAFF. The CDR3 nucleotides are TGTGCCAGCAGTGAATATAGTCAGGCTGAAGCTTTCTTT.

This clonotype was observed at least ten times. V usage is TRBV5-1 and J usage is TRBJ2-7, with D tentatively TRBD2 (6 bases). Trimming took off 4 bases at V and 0 bases at J, with 11 bases between the two ends. The CDR3 sequence is 14 residues long. Germline-derived CDR1 and CDR2 are SGHRS and YFSETQ. This CDR3 reads CASSVRDGSYEQYF. The CDR3 DNA follows: TGCGCCAGCAGCGTGCGGGACGGCTCCTACGAGCAGTACTTC.

The chain carries TRBV20-1 and TRBJ2-3, with TRBD2 identical over 7 bases. Germline CDR1 is DFQATT and CDR2 is SNEGSKA (reference sequence). V gave up 0 bases and J gave up 2 bases; unmatched junction bases: 11. The CDR3 runs to 17 residues. Written as DNA, the CDR3 is TGCAGTGCTAGAGATCTCGGGCTTCGGGGGGTCACAGATACGCAGTATTTT. Residues: CSARDLGLRGVTDTQYF.